This T cell receptor beta chain was captured by sequencing in a study of neurological immune-mediated disorders. Broader study findings: The absence of shared CDR3 amino acid sequences among expanded clones across subjects suggests private repertoires in all groups.

The sample holds many counts of this clonotype. Its antigen is unknown. CDR3 length: 15 amino acids. CDR1 is SGHTS, CDR2 YDEGEE, per germline. Trimming took 3 bases from V and 3 from J, leaving 14 bases between them. This sample's time point: longitudinal time-point 2. The cDNA was generated by 5'RACE with 10-nucleotide random UMIs. In each sequencing run, over 180 million TCR-beta sequences were generated from 15-18 subjects. TCRdb processed the 5' RACE reads anew with MiXCR; each CDR3 protein has one entry. Of about 60,000 distinct CDR3 sequences detected, more than 8% appear once; the ten largest clones hold approximately 12%.

The sequence was obtained from a man aged 30 to 45 in good health. Sequencing was performed on PBMCs. This chain joins TRBV5-8 and TRBJ2-3; the D call may be TRBD1 or TRBD2 (5 bases each). CDR3 nucleotides: TGTGCCAGCAGCTGGGGGTCGCAGGGTACAGATACGCAGTATTTT. Translating it yields CASSWGSQGTDTQYF. The whole variable domain, filled in from reference TRBV5-8 and TRBJ2-3, reads EAGVTQSPTHLIKTRGQQATLRCSPISGHTSVYWYQQALGLGLQFLLWYDEGEERNRGNFPPRFSGRQFPNYSSELNVNALELEDSALYLCASSWGSQGTDTQYFGPGTRLTVL.